The rows below give T cell receptor beta chains drawn from one sample of a study of regulatory T cells in long-lasting Graves disease. TCRdb re-analysed the multiplex PCR reads in MiXCR, keeping a single row per CDR3 protein. The repertoire holds roughly 610,000 distinct CDR3 sequences, 16% seen once, with about 18% in the top ten. The sample also formed part of further work on T cells in Graves' hyperthyroidism and ophthalmopathy.

This specimen consisted of peripheral blood mononuclear cells (PBMCs), obtained at new diagnosis, from a patient treated with antithyroid drugs. These receptor sequences come from a woman in her 30s with Graves disease. The CDR3 runs from the conserved cysteine through the conserved F or W. A D gene is named only where the DNA matches it firmly. Size is stated for part of the rows, as once, few or many counts, or as a class when the clone is expanded.

abundance	v_gene	j_gene	d_gene	CDR3nt	CDR3aa
.	TRBV25-1	TRBJ1-3	TRBD1	TGTGCCAGCAGTGAATGGGGGACAGCATCTTCTGGAAACACCATATATTTT	CASSEWGTASSGNTIYF
many	TRBV20-1	TRBJ1-2	.	TGCAGTGCTAGAGATTTAATTGGGCAGGGAGAAGGCTACACCTTC	CSARDLIGQGEGYTF
.	TRBV5-1	TRBJ2-7	.	TGCGCCAGCAGCTTGGATGGGCAGGGAGGACGCGAGCAGTACTTC	CASSLDGQGGREQYF
few	TRBV13	TRBJ2-5	.	TGTGCCAGCAGTTTAAAGCCCTCCGAGACCCAGTACTTC	CASSLKPSETQYF
.	TRBV27	TRBJ2-7	TRBD2	TGTGCCAGCAGTACCGTAGCGGGAGGGCGGTCATGGCAGTACTTC	CASSTVAGGRSWQYF
few	TRBV30	TRBJ1-1	TRBD1	TGTGCCTCCTCCCACCCGGGACAGAAGAACACTGAAGCTTTCTTT	CASSHPGQKNTEAFF
few	TRBV9	TRBJ2-5	.	TGTGCCAGCAGCGTACGTCTCAGGGAGACCCAGTACTTC	CASSVRLRETQYF
.	TRBV3-1	TRBJ2-7	.	TGTGCCAGCAGACAAGCCACAGAGGGCGAGCAGTACTTC	CASRQATEGEQYF
many	TRBV7-9	TRBJ2-5	TRBD2	TGTGCCAGCAGCTTAATTTCGACTAGCGGAGAGACCCAGTACTTC	CASSLISTSGETQYF
many	TRBV2	TRBJ2-5	.	TGTGCCAGCAGTGAGAGTAGGGTGGAGACCCAGTACTTC	CASSESRVETQYF
.	TRBV20-1	TRBJ2-1	.	TGCAGTGCTTCCCTAAATAGACCAATTGGGAATGAGCAGTTCTTC	CSASLNRPIGNEQFF
.	TRBV19	TRBJ2-3	.	TGTGCCAGTAGGAATGGAGATACGCAGTATTTT	CASRNGDTQYF
few	TRBV24-1	TRBJ2-1	.	TGTGCCACCAGTGTAGGGCAGGGTTTGAGACGTCCGTACAATGAGCAGTTCTTC	CATSVGQGLRRPYNEQFF
few	TRBV7-9	TRBJ2-6	TRBD2	TGTGCCAGCAGCTTCTTAGGCGGGAGTAACCCTGGGGCCAACGTCCTGACTTTC	CASSFLGGSNPGANVLTF
.	TRBV20-1	TRBJ2-1	TRBD2	TGCAGTGCTAGAGATCTATTAGACCGGGAGGGCCGCCACAATGAGCAGTTCTTC	CSARDLLDREGRHNEQFF
many	TRBV2	TRBJ1-1	TRBD1	TGTGCCAGCAACCGGGACAGGGGAGGGAACACTGAAGCTTTCTTT	CASNRDRGGNTEAFF
.	TRBV7-2	TRBJ2-3	.	TGTGCCAACAGCTTGACTCGCCACACAGATACGCAGTATTTT	CANSLTRHTDTQYF
.	TRBV4-2	TRBJ2-3	TRBD2	TGTGCCAGCAGCCAAGGGAAGACTAGCGGGAGTTTGGCAGATACGCAGTATTTT	CASSQGKTSGSLADTQYF
many	TRBV7-9	TRBJ2-7	TRBD1	TGTGCCAGCAGCTCGAATAACCGGGACAGGGGAGACGAGCAGTACTTC	CASSSNNRDRGDEQYF
many	TRBV2	TRBJ1-1	.	TGTGCCAGCAGTGAAGCTATCGGGAGGCCCGGTGGGGCTTTCTTT	CASSEAIGRPGGAFF
.	TRBV20-1	TRBJ2-7	TRBD2	TGCAGTGCTAGAGTTCGTTTGCGGGAGGGCCTTTCACCCGAGCAGTACTTC	CSARVRLREGLSPEQYF
.	TRBV19	TRBJ2-1	.	TGTGCCAGTAGTGCGCTCTTGTGGCAGTTCTTC	CASSALLWQFF
many	TRBV28	TRBJ1-2	TRBD1	TGTGCCAGCAGTTCGGACAGGAAAGGTCGTGGCTACACCTTC	CASSSDRKGRGYTF
many	TRBV19	TRBJ2-7	.	TGTGCCAGTGCCGCCGGGAACTCCTACGAGCAGTACTTC	CASAAGNSYEQYF
many	TRBV20-1	TRBJ2-2	.	TGCAGTGCTAGACGGACAGAGGGCACCGGGGAGCTGTTTTTT	CSARRTEGTGELFF
many	TRBV14	TRBJ1-3	TRBD1	TGTGCCAGCAGCGGACAGGGATCCTCTGGAAACACCATATATTTT	CASSGQGSSGNTIYF